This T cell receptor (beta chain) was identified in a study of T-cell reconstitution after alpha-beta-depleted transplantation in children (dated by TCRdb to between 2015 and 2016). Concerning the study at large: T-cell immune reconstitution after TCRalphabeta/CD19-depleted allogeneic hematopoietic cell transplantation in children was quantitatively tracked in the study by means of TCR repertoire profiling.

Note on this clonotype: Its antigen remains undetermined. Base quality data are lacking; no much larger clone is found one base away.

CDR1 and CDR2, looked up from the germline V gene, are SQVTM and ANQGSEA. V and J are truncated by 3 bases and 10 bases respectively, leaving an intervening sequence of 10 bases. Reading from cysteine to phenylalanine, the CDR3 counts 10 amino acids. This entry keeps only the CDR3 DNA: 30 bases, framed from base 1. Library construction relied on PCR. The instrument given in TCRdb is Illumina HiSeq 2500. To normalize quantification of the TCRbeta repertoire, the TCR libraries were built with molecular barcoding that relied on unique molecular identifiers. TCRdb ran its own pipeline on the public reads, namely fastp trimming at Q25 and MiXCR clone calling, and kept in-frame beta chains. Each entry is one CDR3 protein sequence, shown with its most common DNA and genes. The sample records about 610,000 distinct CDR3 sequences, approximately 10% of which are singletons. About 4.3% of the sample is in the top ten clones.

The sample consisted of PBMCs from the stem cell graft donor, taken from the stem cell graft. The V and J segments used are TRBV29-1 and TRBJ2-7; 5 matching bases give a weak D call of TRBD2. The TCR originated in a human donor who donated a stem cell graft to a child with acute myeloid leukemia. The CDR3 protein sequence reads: CSVETGGQYF. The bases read TGCAGCGTTGAGACCGGAGGACAGTACTTC.